This T cell receptor (beta chain) was documented in a study of a mutant IDH1 vaccine in newly diagnosed glioma. Turning to the study itself: Previous treatment comprised radiotherapy, temozolomide, or both, mostly both. Study-level results: Immune responses induced by the vaccine were seen in roughly 93% of patients, spanning multiple MHC alleles.

As for time point: week 47, end of study. Doses of 300 ug of mutant IDH1 20-mer peptide were given with topical imiquimod. The study gave patients eight vaccinations in weeks 1, 3, 5, 7, 11, 15, 19, 23. This clone was seen a handful of times. Its antigen is unknown. The germline V gene encodes CDR1 SQVTM and CDR2 ANQGSEA. The CDR3 sequence is 15 residues long. V was clipped by 2 bases and J by 6 bases, with 19 bases between them. The data were produced by immunoSEQ multiplex PCR, yet TCRdb's version contains in-frame clones alone and is incomplete. The data hold about 55,000 clones, with 70% to 85% observed a single time.

This receptor was obtained from a woman aged 40 to 55 with glioma. Some clones in this sample may be carry-over from other donors' samples. Sequenced material: PBMCs, taken from a glioma patient whose treatment included an IDH1 peptide vaccine. The chain has TRBV29-1 and TRBJ1-2; TRBD1 might be the D (5 bases). The CDR3 is CSVERRGARSDGYTF. DNA for the CDR3: TGCAGCGTTGAAAGAAGGGGCGCGCGTTCGGATGGCTACACCTTC.